Following are 18 T cell receptor beta chains from one sample sequenced in a study of T cells after yellow fever vaccination. TCRdb re-called the 5' RACE reads through MiXCR, storing one row per CDR3 protein. The repertoire holds some 320,000 distinct CDR3 sequences, with around 4.5% as singletons. The specimen was PBMCs, collected 15 days after the yellow fever booster vaccination. These receptor sequences come from a young man who received the YFV17D yellow fever vaccine.

In its sample, this clonotype was seen many times. The CDR3 does not close with the conserved phenylalanine or tryptophan, likely indicating a read error. The chain is built from TRBV4-1 and TRBJ2-1; 10 bases align to TRBD2. J gave up 1 base and V 1 base, and 10 bases lay outside the gene matches. Germline CDR1 and CDR2: MGHRA and YSYEKL. The CDR3 runs to 19 residues. The CDR3 spells CASSQVGLAGAWSYNEQFI. DNA of the CDR3: TGCGCCAGCAGCCAAGTGGGCCTAGCGGGGGCTTGGTCCTACAATGAGCAGTTCATC.

A few counts support this clonotype. This rearrangement joins TRBV14 to TRBJ2-2; the D is unclear. The CDR3 extends over 18 amino acids. Germline CDR1 is SGHDN and CDR2 is FVKESK. The germline V and J ends were trimmed by 0 bases and 3 bases, with 17 bases remaining between them. CDR3: CASSQDPPWASDTGELFF. The CDR3 bases are TGTGCCAGCAGCCAAGACCCTCCGTGGGCGTCGGACACCGGGGAGCTGTTTTTT.

The sample holds many counts of this clonotype. V and J are TRBV7-9 and TRBJ2-3, with 9 positions matching TRBD2. The CDR3 extends over 16 amino acids. V was clipped by 3 bases and J by 2 bases; unmatched bases: 6. CDR1 SEHNR and CDR2 FQNEAQ come from the germline V gene (reference sequence). CDR3 sequence: CASSFRTSEDTDTQYF. The CDR3 bases are TGTGCCAGCAGCTTTCGGACTAGCGAAGACACAGATACGCAGTATTTT.

This clonotype showed up many times. This chain connects TRBV20-1 to TRBJ2-7; 7 nucleotides match TRBD1. V lost 1 base, J lost 3 bases, and 6 bases stayed unmatched. The germline gives CDR1 DFQATT, CDR2 SNEGSKA (reference sequence). There are 14 residues in the CDR3. The CDR3 coding sequence is TGCAGTGCTAGAGGACGGACAGGACTCTACGAGCAGTACGTC. Translation gives CSARGRTGLYEQYV.

This clonotype has just a few counts. The CDR3 spells CAISGFGRAGETQYF. DNA for the CDR3: TGTGCCATCAGTGGCTTCGGCAGGGCGGGAGAGACCCAGTACTTC. The rearrangement joins TRBV10-3 to TRBJ2-5; either TRBD1 or TRBD2 may fit D (5 bases each). Germline values: CDR1 ENHRY, CDR2 SYGVKD. Trimming shortened V by 4 bases and J by 4 bases, and 16 bases separated the two germline ends. The CDR3 spans 15 residues.

There are many counts of this clonotype. The V gene is TRBV20-1, the J gene TRBJ2-5; a possible D gene is TRBD1 (6 bases). Trimming stripped 1 base from V and 2 bases from J, with 11 bases between. The CDR3 consists of 14 residues. Germline V gene data show CDR1 as DFQATT and CDR2 as SNEGSKA (reference sequence). CDR3: CSARGTAKQETQYF. The CDR3 nucleotides read TGCAGTGCTAGAGGGACAGCAAAACAAGAGACCCAGTACTTC.

This clonotype was seen ten or more times. The chain joins TRBV7-2 to TRBJ2-3; the D gene could be TRBD1 or TRBD2 (5 bases each). The V gene's germline CDR1 is SGHTA and CDR2 FQGNSA. V lost 5 bases, J lost 0 bases, and 15 bases lay in between. The CDR3 is 16 amino acids. Written as DNA, the CDR3 is TGTGCCAGCAGCATCAGGCCGGGGCCAAGCACAGATACGCAGTATTTT. Translation: CASSIRPGPSTDTQYF.

This clonotype was counted at least ten times. V and J are TRBV4-3 and TRBJ1-2; no definite D call. V lost 0 bases, J lost 2 bases, and 7 bases lay in between. This CDR3 spans 14 amino acids. The germline V gene has CDR1 LGHNA and CDR2 YSLEER. DNA of the CDR3: TGCGCCAGCAGCCAAGACCGACCAAACTATGGCTACACCTTC. Its protein is CASSQDRPNYGYTF.

V is TRBV24-1 and J is TRBJ2-1; D gene unclear. The V gene lost 3 bases and the J gene lost 5 bases, with 10 bases spanning the gap. Germline V lookup: CDR1 KGHDR, CDR2 SFDVKD. CDR3 size: 14 residues. The CDR3 reads CATSDTNRDNEQFF. CDR3 coding DNA: TGTGCCACCAGTGATACTAACCGAGACAATGAGCAGTTCTTC.

DNA for the CDR3: TGCAGTGCTAGTGAGGGGGCGCCTCCCAATGAGCAGTTCTTC. This gives the protein CSASEGAPPNEQFF. The chain carries TRBV20-1 and TRBJ2-1; 7 nucleotides line up with TRBD1. The CDR3 runs to 14 residues. The J segment lost 6 bases and the V segment lost 3 bases, leaving 8 bases of the junction unmatched. CDR1 is DFQATT, CDR2 SNEGSKA, per germline (reference sequence).

This clonotype was observed a few times. V is TRBV7-6 and J is TRBJ2-5, with TRBD2 matching over 8 bases. The CDR3 is 18 amino acids. V shed 1 base and J 3 bases; nucleotides not matched to a gene: 13. Germline CDR1 SGHVS, CDR2 FNYEAQ. This chain's CDR3 is CASSLGTGTRTWEETQYF. The CDR3 DNA follows: TGTGCCAGCAGCTTAGGGACCGGGACTAGGACCTGGGAAGAGACCCAGTACTTC.

This chain joins TRBV18 and TRBJ2-7; D call uncertain. This CDR3 is 14 amino acids long. V was clipped by 2 bases and J by 3 bases, with 11 bases between them. Germline CDR1 KGHSH, CDR2 LQKENI. CDR3 region: CASSPVPDVYEQYF. The CDR3 DNA sequence: TGTGCCAGCTCACCAGTACCGGACGTCTACGAGCAGTACTTC.

This clonotype was seen many times. The chain's CDR3 is CASSTQEPNTIYF. CDR3 bases: TGTGCCAGCAGCACACAGGAGCCAAACACCATATATTTT. This chain connects TRBV28 to TRBJ1-3, with D perhaps matching TRBD1 (5 bases). Trimming took 6 bases from V and 6 from J, leaving 12 bases between them. This CDR3 is 13 amino acids long. Per germline, CDR1 MDHEN and CDR2 SYDVKM. Using reference TRBV28 and TRBJ1-3 for the parts outside the CDR3, the full variable domain is DVKVTQSSRYLVKRTGEKVFLECVQDMDHENMFWYRQDPGLGLRLIYFSYDVKMKEKGDIPEGYSVSREKKERFSLILESASTNQTSMYLCASSTQEPNTIYFGEGSWLTVV.

The V and J genes are TRBV6-2 or TRBV6-3 and TRBJ2-1; D ambiguous. The CDR3 sequence is 12 residues long. CDR1 is MNHEY and CDR2 is SVGEGT in the germline V gene. In DNA form, the CDR3 reads TGTGTCAGTCCCATTCTGAGCCATGCGCAGTTCTTC. Protein sequence: CVSPILSHAQFF.

In its sample, this clonotype was seen a few times. The chain couples TRBV28 to TRBJ1-5; a possible D gene is TRBD1 (5 bases). The ends were cut back, 7 bases at V and 2 bases at J, with 12 bases in the middle. This CDR3 contains 14 residues. Germline V gene sequence: CDR1 MDHEN, CDR2 SYDVKM. CDR3 nucleotides: TGTGCCAGCACCCCAGGGTCCGGCAATCAGCCCCAGCATTTT. This gives the protein CASTPGSGNQPQHF.

Of note for this clonotype: One end of the junction varies from germline; a read error may be responsible. The CDR3 loop is CASSLISPFTSGYTEQFF. The CDR3 nucleotides are TGCGCCAGCAGCTTGATTTCACCCTTTACTAGCGGTTACACTGAGCAGTTCTTC. This chain connects TRBV5-1 to TRBJ2-1, with TRBD2 matching 8 bases. Germline CDR1 is SGHRS and CDR2 is YFSETQ. This CDR3 spans 18 amino acids.

This clonotype was detected ten times or more. The V gene is TRBV7-2, the J gene TRBJ2-7, with D tentatively TRBD2 (7 bases). The CDR3 extends over 14 amino acids. The V end was cut by 1 base, the J end by 2 bases, with 9 bases between. Germline V CDR1 and CDR2: SGHTA, FQGNSA. CDR3 sequence reads: CASSLVGGPYEQYF. The CDR3 region has the DNA TGTGCCAGCAGCTTAGTGGGGGGGCCCTACGAGCAGTACTTC.

This clonotype occurred a few times. CDR3 amino acids: CASSRAAELFF. The CDR3 DNA reads TGTGCCAGCAGTCGGGCCGCGGAGCTGTTTTTT. This chain connects TRBV7-9 to TRBJ2-2; D is uncertain. The germline V gene encodes CDR1 SEHNR and CDR2 FQNEAQ (reference sequence). The CDR3 covers 11 residues. Trimming took off 6 bases at V and 10 bases at J, with 9 bases between the two ends. The full variable domain, with the rest looked up from reference TRBV7-9 and TRBJ2-2, is DTGVSQNPRHKITKRGQNVTFRCDPISEHNRLYWYRQTLGQGPEFLTYFQNEAQLEKSRLLSDRFSAERPKGSFSTLEIQRTEQGDSAMYLCASSRAAELFFGEGSRLTVL.